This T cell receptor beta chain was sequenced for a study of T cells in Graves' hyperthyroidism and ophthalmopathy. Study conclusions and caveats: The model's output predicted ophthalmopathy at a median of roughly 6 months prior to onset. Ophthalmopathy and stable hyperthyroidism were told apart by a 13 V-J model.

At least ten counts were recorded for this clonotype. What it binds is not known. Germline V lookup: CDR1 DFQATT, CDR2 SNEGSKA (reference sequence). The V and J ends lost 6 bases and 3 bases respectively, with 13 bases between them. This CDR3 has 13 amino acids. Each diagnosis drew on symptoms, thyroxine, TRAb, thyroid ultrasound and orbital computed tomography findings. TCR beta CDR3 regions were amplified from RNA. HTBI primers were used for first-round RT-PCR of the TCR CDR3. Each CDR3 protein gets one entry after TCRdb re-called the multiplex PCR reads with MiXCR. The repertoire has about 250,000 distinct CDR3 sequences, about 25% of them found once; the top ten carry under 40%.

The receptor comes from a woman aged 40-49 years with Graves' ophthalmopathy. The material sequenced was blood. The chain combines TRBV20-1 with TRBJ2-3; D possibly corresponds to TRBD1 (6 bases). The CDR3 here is CSATTGKTDTQYF. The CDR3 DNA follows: TGCAGTGCCACCACAGGGAAAACAGATACGCAGTATTTT.